This entry is about one T cell receptor beta chain. The repertoire was sequenced with immunoSEQ multiplex PCR; TCRdb's copy has only in-frame clones and lacks some. The sample yields about 610,000 clones, roughly 90% seen once. This CDR3 region has 15 residues. J was trimmed by 3 bases and V by 4 bases; bases with no gene match: 6. Germline lookup yields CDR1 ENHRY and CDR2 SYGVKD. The entry originates in a study of shared T cell receptors in the human thymus. These same records also appear under a second study, on human thymus T cells. That study adds: Thymus tissue was removed during corrective cardiac surgery. Thymic and blood repertoires seemed to show skewed V and J gene use.

The chain uses TRBV10-3 and TRBJ2-3; 8 bases match TRBD2. This receptor was identified in a boy in the first two years of life with a congenital heart defect. Sequencing used thymocytes. CDR3 DNA: TGTGCCATCAGTGCTCAAGGCGGGAGGACAGATACGCAGTATTTT. Its translation: CAISAQGGRTDTQYF.